A single sample gave rise to the 23 T cell receptor beta chains below, sequenced in a study of lymphopenia after photon versus proton radiotherapy. Profiling relied on immunoSEQ multiplex PCR, and the TCRdb table lists in-frame clones only, not all of them. This table has roughly 45,000 clones, roughly 87% appearing once. The sample was peripheral blood, taken from a patient treated with photon-based radiotherapy. These receptors all come from a man aged 40-49 years with gastric cancer.

As DNA, the CDR3 is TGTGCCAGCAGCCAGCGGACAGAAGACATTCAGTACTTC. Amino acid sequence: CASSQRTEDIQYF. The chain joins TRBV4-2 to TRBJ2-4, with a weak D call TRBD1 (6 bases). V lost 3 bases and J lost 8, with 11 bases in between. The CDR3 length is 13 residues. Germline-derived CDR1 and CDR2 are LGHNA and YNFKEQ.

The chain links TRBV30 to TRBJ2-7, with 16 bases that match TRBD2. This CDR3 region has 16 residues. Germline lookup yields CDR1 GTSNPN and CDR2 SVGIG (reference sequence). The trim removed 2 bases at V and 7 bases at J, leaving 8 bases unmatched. Here the CDR3 reads CAWSNAGTSGGAEQYF. The CDR3, as DNA: TGTGCCTGGAGTAACGCCGGGACTAGCGGGGGGGCGGAGCAGTACTTC. Drawing the rest from reference TRBV30 and TRBJ2-7, the complete variable domain is SQTIHQWPATLVQPVGSPLSLECTVEGTSNPNLYWYRQAAGRGLQLLFYSVGIGQISSEVPQNLSASRPQDRQFILSSKKLLLSDSGFYLCAWSNAGTSGGAEQYFGPGTRLTVT.

V is TRBV19 and J is TRBJ1-1; D not certain. V lost 10 bases, J lost 2 bases, and 23 bases lay in between. CDR1 and CDR2 (germline): LNHDA, SQIVND (reference sequence). CDR3 length equals 16 residues. CDR3 in amino acids: CATIKRPGNLNTEAFF. CDR3 bases: TGTGCCACGATCAAACGCCCGGGCAATTTAAACACTGAAGCTTTCTTT.

This clone was observed a few times. This rearrangement joins TRBV6-5 to TRBJ2-2, with 7 positions matching TRBD1. The CDR3 consists of 14 residues. Germline CDR1 reads MNHEY; CDR2 reads SVGAGI. Unmatched junction bases numbered 7, after V lost 6 bases and J lost 6 bases. The DNA for the CDR3 is TGTGCCAGCAGCCCCGACAGGGATTCCGGGGAGCTGTTTTTT. Residues: CASSPDRDSGELFF.

V gene TRBV5-1 combines with J gene TRBJ1-2; TRBD1 agrees at 10 bases. V was pared by 3 bases and J by 5 bases, with 7 bases of the junction left unmatched. CDR3 size: 15 residues. The germline V gene encodes CDR1 SGHRS and CDR2 YFSETQ. CDR3 in DNA: TGCGCCAGCAGCTCCTCCCCGGGACAGGGGTATGGCTACACCTTC. Its protein is CASSSSPGQGYGYTF.

The chain is built from TRBV18 and TRBJ1-2; 9 bases map to TRBD1. The CDR3 is 15 amino acids. The V segment lost 5 bases and the J segment 4 bases; nucleotides outside the gene matches: 8. Germline values: CDR1 KGHSH, CDR2 LQKENI. CDR3 amino acids: CASSAGTGSRYGYTF. CDR3 in DNA: TGTGCCAGCTCAGCCGGGACAGGGTCCCGCTATGGCTACACCTTC.

The chain combines TRBV11-2 with TRBJ1-2; a possible D gene is TRBD1 (6 bases). Per germline, CDR1 SGHAT and CDR2 FQNNGV. V lost 5 bases to trimming and J lost 5 bases, with 18 bases between them. There are 15 residues in the CDR3. Written as DNA, the CDR3 is TGTGCCAGCAGCCAGGCGGGGGCTGAGTGGTATGGCTACACCTTC. It specifies CASSQAGAEWYGYTF.

The rearrangement links TRBV30 to TRBJ2-2; no firm D call. Looked up from germline, CDR1 is GTSNPN and CDR2 is SVGIG (reference sequence). The CDR3 runs 12 residues. V lost 1 base, J lost 6 bases, and 6 bases lay in between. The CDR3 region has the DNA TGTGCCTGGAGTGGCAGTTCCGGGGAGCTGTTTTTT. The encoded protein is CAWSGSSGELFF.

The genes are TRBV6-6 and TRBJ2-1, with 8 bases matching TRBD1. V was clipped by 6 bases and J by 4 bases; unmatched bases: 11. The CDR3 sequence is 16 residues long. From germline, CDR1 is MNHNY and CDR2 SVGAGI (reference sequence). CDR3 residues: CASRSQGTGLYNEQFF. CDR3 coding DNA: TGTGCCAGCAGGTCTCAGGGGACAGGCTTATACAATGAGCAGTTCTTC.

The rearrangement links TRBV7-9 to TRBJ1-1; D unclear. The CDR3 contains 13 residues. The germline V and J ends were trimmed by 1 base and 1 base, with 4 bases remaining between them. CDR1 SEHNR and CDR2 FQNEAQ come from the germline V gene (reference sequence). In DNA form, the CDR3 reads TGTGCCAGCAGCTTAGAGGGGAACACTGAAGCTTTCTTT. Encoded protein: CASSLEGNTEAFF.

This clone appeared once. J is TRBJ2-5 and V is TRBV9, with D perhaps TRBD1 or TRBD2 (6 bases each). Germline CDR1 reads SGDLS; CDR2 reads YYNGEE. Trimming pared 4 bases from V and 2 bases from J, leaving 15 bases between. The CDR3 is made up of 15 amino acids. CDR3 DNA sequence: TGTGCCAGCAGCCCCGAAGGGGGGCGGCAAGAGACCCAGTACTTC. It translates to CASSPEGGRQETQYF.

The chain recombines TRBV30 with TRBJ1-1; TRBD1 might be the D (6 bases). This CDR3 spans 14 amino acids. Germline CDR1 GTSNPN, CDR2 SVGIG (reference sequence). V was cut by 4 bases and J by 8 bases, with 20 bases left in between. The CDR3 bases are TGTGCCTGGAAAGGACAGACCGAAGTCCGCGAAGCTTTCTTT. Translating gives CAWKGQTEVREAFF.

This clone appeared a single time. The chain combines TRBV10-3 with TRBJ2-3, with TRBD1 matching over 7 bases. V shed 2 bases, J shed 9 bases, and the junction held 8 bases outside the gene matches. There are 14 residues in the CDR3. Germline V CDR1 and CDR2: ENHRY, SYGVKD. The CDR3: CAISEPADRETQYF. The CDR3 DNA follows: TGTGCCATCAGTGAGCCCGCCGACAGGGAAACGCAGTATTTT.

The chain uses TRBV7-8 and TRBJ1-3; a weak D match, TRBD1 (5 bases). This CDR3 contains 15 residues. V lost 5 bases to trimming and J lost 1 base, with 12 bases between them. Germline CDR1 and CDR2: SGHVS and FQNEAQ. CDR3 in DNA: TGTGCCAGCAGCCCGGGGGGGAGGTCTGGAAACACCATATATTTT. Encoded protein: CASSPGGRSGNTIYF. The entire variable domain, with the rest obtained from reference TRBV7-8 and TRBJ1-3, is as follows: GAGVSQSPRYKVAKRGQDVALRCDPISGHVSLFWYQQALGQGPEFLTYFQNEAQLDKSGLPSDRFFAERPEGSVSTLKIQRTQQEDSAVYLCASSPGGRSGNTIYFGEGSWLTVV.

The chain couples TRBV5-1 to TRBJ2-2; D may be TRBD1 or TRBD2 (5 bases each). The CDR3 sequence is 14 residues long. Trimming took 4 bases from V and 5 from J, leaving 12 bases between them. CDR1 and CDR2 (germline): SGHRS, YFSETQ. Here the CDR3 DNA reads TGCGCCAGCAGCCCAGGGAGAGGAACCGGGGAGCTGTTTTTT. Amino acids: CASSPGRGTGELFF. Complete variable domain (other parts from reference TRBV5-1 and TRBJ2-2): KAGVTQTPRYLIKTRGQQVTLSCSPISGHRSVSWYQQTPGQGLQFLFEYFSETQRNKGNFPGRFSGRQFSNSRSEMNVSTLELGDSALYLCASSPGRGTGELFFGEGSRLTVL.

V gene TRBV18 combines with J gene TRBJ2-5, with 13 bases that match TRBD2. The V and J ends lost 4 bases and 0 bases, in that order; junction bases with no gene match: 2. Germline-derived CDR1 and CDR2 are KGHSH and LQKENI. The CDR3 sequence is 16 residues long. CDR3 loop: CASSLGLAGNQETQYF. The CDR3 nucleotides read TGTGCCAGCTCACTGGGACTAGCGGGGAACCAAGAGACCCAGTACTTC.

The chain links TRBV6-1 to TRBJ2-3; 11 positions agree with TRBD2. V lost 7 bases, J lost 7 bases, and 10 bases stayed unmatched. The CDR3 has 15 residues. Germline assignment: CDR1 MNHNS and CDR2 SASEGT. CDR3 residues: CASTQGGTSGNTQYF. The CDR3 coding sequence is TGTGCCAGCACCCAAGGTGGGACTAGCGGAAATACGCAGTATTTT.

The chain is built from TRBV19 and TRBJ1-5, with unresolved D. The CDR3 is made up of 12 amino acids. Trimming left V 6 bases short and J 7 bases short, with 10 bases between. The germline CDR1 and CDR2 sequences are LNHDA and SQIVND (reference sequence). The chain's CDR3 is CASSAMKQPQHF. The CDR3 nucleotides are TGTGCCAGTAGCGCCATGAAACAGCCCCAGCATTTT.

CDR3 in amino acids: CASSLGQRDQETQYF. As DNA, the CDR3 is TGCGCCAGCAGCCTGGGCCAAAGGGATCAAGAGACCCAGTACTTC. V is TRBV5-1 and J is TRBJ2-5; D is unclear. There are 15 residues in the CDR3. The V end was cut by 4 bases, the J end by 2 bases, with 15 bases between. Germline loops: CDR1 SGHRS, CDR2 YFSETQ.

The chain combines TRBV2 with TRBJ1-2; no reliable D call. Trimming took 6 bases from V and 8 from J, leaving 10 bases between them. The CDR3 runs to 11 residues. The germline V gene encodes CDR1 SNHLY and CDR2 FYNNEI. Written as DNA, the CDR3 is TGTGCCAGCAGCCCAGAGGGCGGCTACACCTTC. This translates into CASSPEGGYTF.

This clone was seen once. The chain joins TRBV19 to TRBJ1-3; D is undetermined. CDR3 length equals 16 residues. The V end was cut by 3 bases, the J end by 8 bases, with 20 bases between. Germline CDR1 reads LNHDA; CDR2 reads SQIVND (reference sequence). The CDR3 loop is CASSIGRTGGLDTIYF. The CDR3 bases are TGTGCCAGTAGTATCGGAAGGACCGGCGGGTTGGACACCATATATTTT.

The chain employs TRBV27 and TRBJ2-3; 7 nucleotides match TRBD1. Germline V gene data show CDR1 as MNHEY and CDR2 as SMNVEV (reference sequence). Trimming cost V 7 bases and J 2 bases; bases outside gene matches: 3. This CDR3 has 13 amino acids. The CDR3 region is CASMGQLTDTQYF. The CDR3 DNA sequence: TGTGCCAGCATGGGACAGCTCACAGATACGCAGTATTTT.

CDR3 amino acids: CASSPGGGRLANEKLFF. Written as DNA, the CDR3 is TGTGCCAGCAGCCCGGGAGGGGGGCGACTGGCTAATGAAAAACTGTTTTTT. This chain uses TRBV5-4 with TRBJ1-4, with D possibly being TRBD1 (6 bases). The V end lost 4 bases, the J end lost 3 bases, and 19 bases lay between the germline ends. The CDR3 loop spans 17 amino acids. Germline V gene data show CDR1 as SGHNT and CDR2 as YYREEE (reference sequence).